The clone carrying this T cell receptor (beta chain) was seen repeatedly, ten times or more. Trimming removed 8 bases at V and 4 bases at J, with 20 bases between. CDR1 and CDR2 (germline): SNHLY, FYNNEI. The CDR3 sequence is 15 residues long. Amplified TCR beta CDR3 regions derived from RNA transcripts. Primed by the HTBI set, a first-round RT-PCR was run on the TCR CDR3. TCRdb reprocessed the multiplex PCR reads via MiXCR and lists one record per CDR3 protein. The table has roughly 660,000 distinct CDR3 sequences, about 18% seen once. The sample originates from a study of T cells in Graves' hyperthyroidism and ophthalmopathy.

The sample consisted of blood. This chain joins TRBV2 and TRBJ1-2; D perhaps matches TRBD1 (5 bases). The origin of this receptor is a man in his fifties with Graves' hyperthyroidism. The DNA of the CDR3 is TGTGCCAGCTCCGAGACGGGGGGTCCAACCTATGGCTACACCTTC. Protein sequence: CASSETGGPTYGYTF. Full variable domain (remainder filled in from reference TRBV2 and TRBJ1-2): EPEVTQTPSHQVTQMGQEVILRCVPISNHLYFYWYRQILGQKVEFLVSFYNNEISEKSEIFDDQFSVERPDGSNFTLKIRSTKLEDSAMYFCASSETGGPTYGYTFGSGTRLTVV.